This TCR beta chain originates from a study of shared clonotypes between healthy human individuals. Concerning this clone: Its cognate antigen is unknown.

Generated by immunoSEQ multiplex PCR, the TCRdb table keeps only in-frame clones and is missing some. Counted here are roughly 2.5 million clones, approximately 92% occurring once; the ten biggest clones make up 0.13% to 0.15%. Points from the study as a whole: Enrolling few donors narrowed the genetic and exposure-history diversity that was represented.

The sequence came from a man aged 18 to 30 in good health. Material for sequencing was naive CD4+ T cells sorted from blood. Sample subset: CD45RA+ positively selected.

The CDR3 bases are TGTGCCAGCAGTGGCGGCAGGGGGACGGGCACAGATACGCAGTATTTT. Encoded protein: CASSGGRGTGTDTQYF. This chain connects TRBV2 to TRBJ2-3; the match to TRBD1 covers 7 bases. V lost 4 bases to trimming and J lost 1 base; unmatched junction nucleotides: 8. This CDR3 is 16 amino acids long. Germline CDR1 reads SNHLY; CDR2 reads FYNNEI.